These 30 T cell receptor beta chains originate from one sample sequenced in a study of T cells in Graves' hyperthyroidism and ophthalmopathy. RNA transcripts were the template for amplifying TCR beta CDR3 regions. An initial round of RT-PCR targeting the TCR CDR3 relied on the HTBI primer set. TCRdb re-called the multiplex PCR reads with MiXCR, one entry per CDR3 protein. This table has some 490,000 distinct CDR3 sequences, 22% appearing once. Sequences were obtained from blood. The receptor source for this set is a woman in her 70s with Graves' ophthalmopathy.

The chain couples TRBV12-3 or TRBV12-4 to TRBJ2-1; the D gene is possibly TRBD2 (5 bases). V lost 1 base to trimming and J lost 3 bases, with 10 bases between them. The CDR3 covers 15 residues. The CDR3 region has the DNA TGTGCCAGCAGTTTAGAAGCGGCCGTCTACAATGAGCAGTTCTTC. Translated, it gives CASSLEAAVYNEQFF.

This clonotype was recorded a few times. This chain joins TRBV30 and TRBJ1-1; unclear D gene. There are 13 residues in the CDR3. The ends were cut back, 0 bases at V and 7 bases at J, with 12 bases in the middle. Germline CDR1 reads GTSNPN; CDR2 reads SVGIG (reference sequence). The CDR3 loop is CAWSVARDDEAFF. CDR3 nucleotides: TGTGCCTGGAGTGTAGCGAGGGATGATGAAGCTTTCTTT.

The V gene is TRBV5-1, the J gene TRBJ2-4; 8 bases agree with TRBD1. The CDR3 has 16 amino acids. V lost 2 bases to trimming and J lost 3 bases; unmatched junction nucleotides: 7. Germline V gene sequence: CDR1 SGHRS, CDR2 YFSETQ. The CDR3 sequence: CASSLGTGLGKNIQYF. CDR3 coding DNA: TGCGCCAGCAGCTTAGGGACAGGCTTGGGCAAAAACATTCAGTACTTC.

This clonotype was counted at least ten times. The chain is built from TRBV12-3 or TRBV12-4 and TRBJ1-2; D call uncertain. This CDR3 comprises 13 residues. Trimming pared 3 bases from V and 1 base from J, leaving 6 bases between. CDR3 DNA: TGTGCCAGCAGTTTGGGCAATAACTATGGCTACACCTTC. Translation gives CASSLGNNYGYTF.

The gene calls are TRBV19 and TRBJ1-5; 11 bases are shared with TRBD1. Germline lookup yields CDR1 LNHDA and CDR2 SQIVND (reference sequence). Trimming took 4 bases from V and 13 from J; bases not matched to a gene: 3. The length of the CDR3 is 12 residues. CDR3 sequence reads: CASSRDRGTQHF. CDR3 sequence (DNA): TGTGCCAGTAGTAGGGACAGGGGGACGCAGCATTTT.

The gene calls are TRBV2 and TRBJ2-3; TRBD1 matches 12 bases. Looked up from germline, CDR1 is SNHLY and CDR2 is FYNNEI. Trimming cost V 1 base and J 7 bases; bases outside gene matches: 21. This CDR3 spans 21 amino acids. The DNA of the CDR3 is TGTGCCAGCAGTGAAGTAGGGGACAGGGGGCGGATAACTAGCGGATATCATACGCAGTATTTT. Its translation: CASSEVGDRGRITSGYHTQYF.

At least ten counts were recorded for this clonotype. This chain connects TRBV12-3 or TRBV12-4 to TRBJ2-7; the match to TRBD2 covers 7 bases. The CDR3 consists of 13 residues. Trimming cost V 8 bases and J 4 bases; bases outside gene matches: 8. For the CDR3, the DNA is TGTGCCAGCGGCTTGGGGGGAGGGTACGAGCAGTACTTC. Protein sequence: CASGLGGGYEQYF.

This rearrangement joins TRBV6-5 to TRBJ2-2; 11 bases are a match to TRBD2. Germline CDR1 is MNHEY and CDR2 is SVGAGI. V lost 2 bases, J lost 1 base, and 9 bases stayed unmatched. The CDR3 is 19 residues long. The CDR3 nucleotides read TGTGCCAGCAGTTACAAAGGCACTAGCGGGAGTGAGAACACCGGGGAGCTGTTTTTT. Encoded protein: CASSYKGTSGSENTGELFF.

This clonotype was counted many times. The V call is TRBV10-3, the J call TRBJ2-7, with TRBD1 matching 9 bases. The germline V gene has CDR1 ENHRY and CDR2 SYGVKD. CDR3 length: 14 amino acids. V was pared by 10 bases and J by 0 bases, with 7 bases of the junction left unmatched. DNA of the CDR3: TGTGCCACCGGGACAGGGCCCAGCTCCTACGAGCAGTACTTC. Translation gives CATGTGPSSYEQYF.

This CDR3 reads CASNLKGQGASPLHF. The DNA of the CDR3 is TGTGCCAGCAACCTCAAGGGACAGGGGGCTTCACCCCTCCACTTT. The chain combines TRBV27 with TRBJ1-6; TRBD1 matches at 12 bases. Germline V gene data show CDR1 as MNHEY and CDR2 as SMNVEV (reference sequence). This CDR3 contains 15 residues. V shed 7 bases, J shed 9 bases, and the junction held 7 bases outside the gene matches.

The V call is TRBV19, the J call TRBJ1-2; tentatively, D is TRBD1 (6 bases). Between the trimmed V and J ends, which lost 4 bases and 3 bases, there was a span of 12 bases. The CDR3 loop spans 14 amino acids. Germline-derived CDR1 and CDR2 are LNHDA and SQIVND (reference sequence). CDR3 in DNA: TGTGCCAGTAGTAGGACAGTCTCCCACTATGGCTACACCTTC. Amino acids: CASSRTVSHYGYTF.

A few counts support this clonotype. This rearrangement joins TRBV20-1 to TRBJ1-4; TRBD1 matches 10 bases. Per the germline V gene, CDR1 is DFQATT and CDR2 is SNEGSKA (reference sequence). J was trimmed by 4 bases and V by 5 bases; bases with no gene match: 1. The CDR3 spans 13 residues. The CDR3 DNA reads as TGCAGTGCTCGGACAGGGGGTAATGAAAAACTGTTTTTT. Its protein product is CSARTGGNEKLFF.

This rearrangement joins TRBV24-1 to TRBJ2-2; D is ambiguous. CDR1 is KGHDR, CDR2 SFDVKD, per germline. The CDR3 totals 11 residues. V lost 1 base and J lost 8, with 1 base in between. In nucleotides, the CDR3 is TGTGCCACCAGTGATTTTGGGGAGCTGTTTTTT. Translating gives CATSDFGELFF.

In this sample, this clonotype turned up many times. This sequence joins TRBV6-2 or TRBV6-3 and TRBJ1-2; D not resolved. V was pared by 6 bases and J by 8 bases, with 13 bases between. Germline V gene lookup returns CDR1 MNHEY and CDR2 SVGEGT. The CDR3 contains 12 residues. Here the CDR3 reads CASSITREGYTF. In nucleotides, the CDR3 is TGTGCCAGCAGCATAACCCGTGAGGGCTACACCTTC.

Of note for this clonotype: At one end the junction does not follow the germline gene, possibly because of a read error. For the CDR3, the DNA is TGTGCTAGTGGTACCTTACAGGGTGAGCAGTCCTTC. Protein: CASGTLQGEQSF. The chain is built from TRBV12-5 and TRBJ2-1, with D possibly being TRBD1 (6 bases). The CDR3 contains 12 residues. Germline CDR1 is LGHNT and CDR2 is FRNRAP.

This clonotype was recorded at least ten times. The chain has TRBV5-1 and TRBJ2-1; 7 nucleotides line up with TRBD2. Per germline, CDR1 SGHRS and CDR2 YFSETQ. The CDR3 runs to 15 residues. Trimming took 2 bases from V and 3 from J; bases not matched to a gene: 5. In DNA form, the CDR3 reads TGCGCCAGCAGCTTTGGTGGGGGGGGCTACAATGAGCAGTTCTTC. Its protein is CASSFGGGGYNEQFF. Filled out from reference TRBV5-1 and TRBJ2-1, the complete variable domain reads KAGVTQTPRYLIKTRGQQVTLSCSPISGHRSVSWYQQTPGQGLQFLFEYFSETQRNKGNFPGRFSGRQFSNSRSEMNVSTLELGDSALYLCASSFGGGGYNEQFFGPGTRLTVL.

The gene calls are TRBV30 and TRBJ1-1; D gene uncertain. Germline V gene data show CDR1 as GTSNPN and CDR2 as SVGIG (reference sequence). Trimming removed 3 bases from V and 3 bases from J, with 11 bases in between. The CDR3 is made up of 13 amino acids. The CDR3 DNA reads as TGTGCCTGGAGCCTCCAGGTGGACACTGAAGCTTTCTTT. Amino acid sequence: CAWSLQVDTEAFF.

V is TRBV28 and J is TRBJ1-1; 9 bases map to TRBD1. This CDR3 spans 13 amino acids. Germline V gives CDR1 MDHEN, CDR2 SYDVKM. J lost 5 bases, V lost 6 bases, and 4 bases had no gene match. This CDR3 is CASRRTGATEAFF. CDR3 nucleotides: TGTGCCAGCAGGCGGACAGGGGCTACTGAAGCTTTCTTT.

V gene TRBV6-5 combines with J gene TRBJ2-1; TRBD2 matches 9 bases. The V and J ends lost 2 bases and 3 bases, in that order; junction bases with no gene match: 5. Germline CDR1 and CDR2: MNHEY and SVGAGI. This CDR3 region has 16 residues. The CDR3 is CASSYGAGGLYNEQFF. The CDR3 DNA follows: TGTGCCAGCAGTTACGGCGCGGGAGGGCTCTACAATGAGCAGTTCTTC.

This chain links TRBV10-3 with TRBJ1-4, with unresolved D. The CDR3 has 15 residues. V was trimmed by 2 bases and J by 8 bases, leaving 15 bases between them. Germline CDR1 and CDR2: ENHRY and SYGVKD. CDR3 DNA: TGTGCCATCAGTGAGGCGATGTCCCGAACGGAAAAACTGTTTTTT. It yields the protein CAISEAMSRTEKLFF.

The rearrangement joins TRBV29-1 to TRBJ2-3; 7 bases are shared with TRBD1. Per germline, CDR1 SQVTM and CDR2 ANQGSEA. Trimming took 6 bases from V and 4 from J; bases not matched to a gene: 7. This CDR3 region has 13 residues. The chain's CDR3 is CSVGQAPADTQYF. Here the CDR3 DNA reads TGCAGCGTAGGACAGGCTCCAGCAGATACGCAGTATTTT.

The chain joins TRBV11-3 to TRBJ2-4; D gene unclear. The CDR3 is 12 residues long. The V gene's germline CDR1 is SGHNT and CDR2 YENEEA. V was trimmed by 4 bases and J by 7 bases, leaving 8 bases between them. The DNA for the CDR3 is TGTGCCAGCAGCTCGGACGGCAACATTCAGTACTTC. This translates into CASSSDGNIQYF. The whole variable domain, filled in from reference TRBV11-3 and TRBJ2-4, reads EAGVVQSPRYKIIEKKQPVAFWCNPISGHNTLYWYLQNLGQGPELLIRYENEEAVDDSQLPKDRFSAERLKGVDSTLKIQPAELGDSAVYLCASSSDGNIQYFGAGTRLSVL.

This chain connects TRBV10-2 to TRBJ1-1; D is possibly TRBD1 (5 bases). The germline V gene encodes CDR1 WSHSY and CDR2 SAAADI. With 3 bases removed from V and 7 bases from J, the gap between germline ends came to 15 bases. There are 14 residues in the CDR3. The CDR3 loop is CASSEEVGEGEAFF. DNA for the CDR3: TGCGCCAGCAGTGAAGAAGTGGGGGAGGGTGAAGCTTTCTTT.

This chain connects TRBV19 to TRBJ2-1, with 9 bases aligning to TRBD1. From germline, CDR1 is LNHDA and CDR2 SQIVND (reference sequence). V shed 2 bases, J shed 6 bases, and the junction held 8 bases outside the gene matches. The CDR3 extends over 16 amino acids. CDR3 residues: CASSIFGTGLGNEQFF. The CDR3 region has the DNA TGTGCCAGTAGTATATTCGGGACAGGGCTGGGCAATGAGCAGTTCTTC. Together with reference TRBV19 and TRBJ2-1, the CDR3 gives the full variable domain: DGGITQSPKYLFRKEGQNVTLSCEQNLNHDAMYWYRQDPGQGLRLIYYSQIVNDFQKGDIAEGYSVSREKKESFPLTVTSAQKNPTAFYLCASSIFGTGLGNEQFFGPGTRLTVL.

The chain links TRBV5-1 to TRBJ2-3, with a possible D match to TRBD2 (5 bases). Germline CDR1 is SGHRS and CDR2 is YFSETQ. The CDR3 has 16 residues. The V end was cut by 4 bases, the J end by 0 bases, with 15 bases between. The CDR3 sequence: CASSNRRASSTDTQYF. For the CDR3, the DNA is TGCGCCAGCAGCAACCGGCGGGCTTCTAGCACAGATACGCAGTATTTT.

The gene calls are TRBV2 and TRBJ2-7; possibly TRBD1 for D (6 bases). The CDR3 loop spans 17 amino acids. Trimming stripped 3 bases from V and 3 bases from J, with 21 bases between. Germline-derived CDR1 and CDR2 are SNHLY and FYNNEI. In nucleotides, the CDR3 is TGTGCCAGCAGTGACGTGGCAGGGGTTTGGATGTACTACGAGCAGTACTTC. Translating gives CASSDVAGVWMYYEQYF.

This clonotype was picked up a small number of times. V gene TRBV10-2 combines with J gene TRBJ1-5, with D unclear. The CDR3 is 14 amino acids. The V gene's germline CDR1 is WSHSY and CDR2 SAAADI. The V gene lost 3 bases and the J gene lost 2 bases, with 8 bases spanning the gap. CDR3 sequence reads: CASSDDIGNQPQHF. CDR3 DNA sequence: TGCGCCAGCAGTGATGATATCGGCAATCAGCCCCAGCATTTT.

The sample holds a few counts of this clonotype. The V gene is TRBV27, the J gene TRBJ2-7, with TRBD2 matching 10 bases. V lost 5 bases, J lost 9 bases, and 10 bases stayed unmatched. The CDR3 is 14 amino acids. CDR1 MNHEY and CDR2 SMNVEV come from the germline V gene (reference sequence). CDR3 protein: CASSPSGRAARQYF. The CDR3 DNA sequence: TGTGCCAGCAGTCCTAGCGGGAGAGCCGCGCGGCAGTACTTC.

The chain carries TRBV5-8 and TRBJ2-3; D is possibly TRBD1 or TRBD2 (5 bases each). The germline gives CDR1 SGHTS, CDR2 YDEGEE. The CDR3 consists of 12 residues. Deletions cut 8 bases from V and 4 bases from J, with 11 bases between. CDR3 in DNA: TGTGCCAGTACGAGGGGCGCAGATACGCAGTATTTT. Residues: CASTRGADTQYF. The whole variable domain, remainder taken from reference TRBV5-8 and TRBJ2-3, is EAGVTQSPTHLIKTRGQQATLRCSPISGHTSVYWYQQALGLGLQFLLWYDEGEERNRGNFPPRFSGRQFPNYSSELNVNALELEDSALYLCASTRGADTQYFGPGTRLTVL.

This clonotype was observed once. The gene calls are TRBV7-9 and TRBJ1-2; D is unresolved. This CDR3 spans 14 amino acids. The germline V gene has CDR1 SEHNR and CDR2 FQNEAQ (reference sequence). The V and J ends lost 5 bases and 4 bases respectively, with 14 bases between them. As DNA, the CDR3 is TGTGCCAGCAGCCCGGGCCCGGGAGGCTATGGCTACACCTTC. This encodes CASSPGPGGYGYTF.